One T cell receptor (beta chain) is described in this entry. There are 14 residues in the CDR3. CDR1 and CDR2 from the germline V gene are ENHRY and SYGVKD. Between the trimmed V and J ends, which lost 3 bases and 5 bases, there was a span of 10 bases. These data originate in a study of blood T cell repertoires in COVID-19. The assay was immunoSEQ multiplex PCR, and TCRdb's table has in-frame clones only and misses some. There are over 400,000 clones in the sample; roughly nine tenths occur only once, and roughly 7.4% lies in the top ten. What was sequenced was peripheral blood. The TCR was taken from a woman aged 50 to 60 with COVID-19, enrolled during active disease. J is TRBJ2-2 and V is TRBV10-3; D unclear. The CDR3 here is CAISEVDSTGELFF. The CDR3 coding sequence is TGTGCCATCAGTGAAGTAGACTCGACCGGGGAGCTGTTTTTT.